A selection of T cell receptor beta chains follows, all from one sample in a study of cytomegalovirus exposure and HLA in healthy donors. Sequencing used immunoSEQ multiplex PCR; TCRdb keeps in-frame clones, though not all of them. The profile covers about 90,000 clones, with 85% to 90% appearing a single time and under 2.5% taken by the ten largest. The sample consisted of PBMCs. The receptors stem from a man aged 18 to 35 in good health and CMV-seronegative. CDR3s include the opening cysteine and the closing phenylalanine or tryptophan. A D gene is named only where the DNA matches it firmly. Not every row has a clone size; where given, it reads once, few, many or a size class.

>TRBJ2-7|16|-|TRBV11-1|TRBD2
CASSWGSGILSYEQYF
TGTGCCAGCAGCTGGGGCAGCGGGATCCTATCCTACGAGCAGTACTTC
>TRBJ2-7|15|-|TRBV4-2|TRBD1
CASSPGQGPPDEQYF
TGTGCCAGCAGCCCGGGACAGGGGCCCCCGGACGAGCAGTACTTC
>TRBJ2-5|15|once|TRBV11-3|TRBD1
CASSPGTGEPETQYF
TGTGCCAGCAGCCCCGGGACAGGGGAGCCAGAGACCCAGTACTTC
>TRBJ2-2|15|-|TRBV4-1|-
CASSPLTRNTGELFF
TGCGCCAGCAGCCCTCTGACAAGGAACACCGGGGAGCTGTTTTTT
>TRBJ2-2|17|-|TRBV7-6|TRBD1
CASKPLIGTGGTGELFF
TGTGCCAGCAAGCCCCTTATCGGGACAGGGGGCACCGGGGAGCTGTTTTTT
>TRBJ2-7|16|-|TRBV28|TRBD2
CASSRPGTSGRDEQYF
TGTGCCAGCAGTCGTCCCGGGACTAGCGGGAGGGACGAGCAGTACTTC
>TRBJ1-1|13|-|TRBV18|-
CASYRTENTEAFF
TGTGCCAGCTACCGGACAGAGAACACTGAAGCTTTCTTT
>TRBJ2-3|15|-|TRBV7-3|-
CASSSNGGTGNTQYF
TGTGCCAGCAGCTCCAACGGCGGTACGGGAAATACGCAGTATTTT
>TRBJ2-1|16|-|TRBV7-9|TRBD1
CASSPKDRGPYNEQFF
TGTGCCAGCAGCCCAAAGGACAGGGGGCCTTACAATGAGCAGTTCTTC
>TRBJ1-6|13|-|TRBV2|-
CASSSQANSPLHF
TGTGCCAGCAGTTCCCAGGCCAATTCACCCCTCCACTTT
>TRBJ2-7|15|-|TRBV5-1|TRBD1
CASETGGAGSYEQYF
TGCGCCAGCGAGACAGGGGGCGCCGGCTCCTACGAGCAGTACTTC
>TRBJ1-1|13|once|TRBV6-1|-
CASASRVNTEAFF
TGTGCCAGCGCAAGCAGGGTGAACACTGAAGCTTTCTTT
>TRBJ1-1|16|-|TRBV19|TRBD1
CASSTGTVRLNTEAFF
TGTGCCAGTAGCACCGGGACAGTAAGATTGAACACTGAAGCTTTCTTT
>TRBJ2-5|12|few|TRBV7-3|TRBD1
CASSPAGGEQYF
TGTGCCAGCAGCCCTGCAGGGGGTGAGCAGTACTTC
>TRBJ1-1|15|-|TRBV27|-
CASSLQGNLNTEAFF
TGTGCCAGCAGTTTACAGGGGAACCTGAACACTGAAGCTTTCTTT
>TRBJ2-3|16|-|TRBV29-1|TRBD2
CSNTGTSGSGTDTQYF
TGCAGCAACACCGGGACTAGCGGGAGTGGCACAGATACGCAGTATTTT
>TRBJ1-1|13|-|TRBV19|-
CASLEDYGTEAFF
TGTGCCAGTCTCGAGGATTATGGCACTGAAGCTTTCTTT
>TRBJ1-5|13|-|TRBV19|-
CASRGAVNQPQHF
TGTGCCAGTAGGGGAGCAGTCAATCAGCCCCAGCATTTT
>TRBJ1-5|13|-|TRBV9|-
CASSVEGQGPQHF
TGTGCCAGCAGCGTAGAGGGGCAGGGGCCCCAGCATTTT
>TRBJ2-3|15|-|TRBV5-1|TRBD1
CASSQYEGAADTQYF
TGCGCCAGCAGCCAGTACGAGGGGGCTGCAGATACGCAGTATTTT
>TRBJ1-2|17|-|TRBV5-1|-
CASSRTGTPQSHQGYTF
TGCGCCAGCAGCCGAACCGGGACACCACAATCCCACCAAGGCTACACCTTC
>TRBJ1-1|13|-|TRBV6-5|TRBD1
CASSHGQGCEAFF
TGTGCCAGCAGTCACGGACAGGGGTGTGAAGCTTTCTTT
>TRBJ2-7|15|once|TRBV7-8|-
CASSPFREEGREQYF
TGTGCCAGCAGTCCTTTCCGGGAAGAAGGCCGCGAGCAGTACTTC
>TRBJ2-5|13|-|TRBV11-2|TRBD2
CASSKGLGQTQYF
TGTGCCAGCAGCAAGGGACTAGGGCAGACCCAGTACTTC
>TRBJ1-1|18|-|TRBV5-1|TRBD1
CASSLVGQGVLPNTEAFF
TGCGCCAGCAGCTTGGTGGGACAGGGCGTTCTCCCGAACACTGAAGCTTTCTTT
>TRBJ1-6|15|-|TRBV7-2|TRBD1
CASTIKDRGFSPLHF
TGTGCCAGCACCATCAAAGACAGGGGTTTCTCACCCCTCCACTTT
>TRBJ1-5|17|few|TRBV28|-
CASFRDGGFYSNQPQHF
TGTGCCAGTTTCCGGGACGGGGGATTTTATAGCAATCAGCCCCAGCATTTT
>TRBJ1-1|14|-|TRBV7-3|-
CASSPQPINTEAFF
TGTGCCAGCAGCCCCCAACCTATAAATACTGAAGCTTTCTTT
>TRBJ2-7|15|-|TRBV28|TRBD1
CASSFGGTGSYEQYF
TGTGCCAGCAGTTTTGGGGGGACAGGGTCCTACGAGCAGTACTTC
>TRBJ2-7|14|-|TRBV28|-
CASTWGRASYEQYF
TGTGCCAGCACCTGGGGCAGGGCCTCCTACGAGCAGTACTTC
>TRBJ2-5|15|-|TRBV6-5|-
CASSRGLLLQETQYF
TGTGCCAGCAGCCGAGGACTCCTCCTCCAAGAGACCCAGTACTTC
>TRBJ1-1|15|-|TRBV9|TRBD1
CASSVVNRGNTEAFF
TGTGCCAGCAGCGTTGTAAACAGGGGGAACACTGAAGCTTTCTTT
>TRBJ1-1|13|-|TRBV12-5|TRBD1
CASGPGGDRATFF
TGTGCTAGTGGCCCGGGGGGGGACAGAGCAACTTTCTTT
>TRBJ2-2|16|-|TRBV7-2|TRBD1
CASSPGTGVGTGELFF
TGTGCCAGCAGCCCCGGGACAGGGGTTGGGACCGGGGAGCTGTTTTTT
>TRBJ2-2|17|-|TRBV15|TRBD2
CATSTLAGGPGTGELFF
TGTGCCACCAGCACACTAGCGGGAGGGCCCGGCACCGGGGAGCTGTTTTTT
>TRBJ2-7|14|-|TRBV4-1|-
CASSQGDRRYEQYF
TGCGCCAGCAGCCAAGGTGACAGGAGATACGAGCAGTACTTC
>TRBJ2-2|14|-|TRBV29-1|-
CSVSSGANTGELFF
TGCAGCGTTTCGTCGGGAGCAAACACCGGGGAGCTGTTTTTT
>TRBJ2-2|15|-|TRBV19|-
CASSIRGGNTGELFF
TGTGCCAGTAGTATACGAGGCGGGAACACCGGGGAGCTGTTTTTT
>TRBJ2-5|15|-|TRBV9|TRBD2
CASSVASGRVETQYF
TGTGCCAGCAGCGTAGCTAGCGGGAGGGTGGAGACCCAGTACTTC
>TRBJ2-1|13|-|TRBV7-3|-
CASSPRLYNEQFF
TGTGCCAGCAGCCCGAGACTCTACAATGAGCAGTTCTTC
>TRBJ2-5|17|-|TRBV5-1|TRBD2
CASSYYGLAGAGETQYF
TGCGCCAGCAGCTATTACGGACTAGCGGGAGCTGGAGAGACCCAGTACTTC
>TRBJ2-7|17|once|TRBV18|-
CASSPLVLGQGSYEQYF
TGTGCCAGCTCACCACTTGTTCTGGGACAAGGGTCTTACGAGCAGTACTTC
>TRBJ2-1|16|-|TRBV7-2|TRBD2
CASSPTRLAGYNEQFF
TGTGCCAGCAGTCCCACTCGACTAGCGGGGTACAATGAGCAGTTCTTC
>TRBJ2-5|13|-|TRBV28|-
CASSYPGGETQYF
TGTGCCAGCAGTTACCCTGGGGGCGAGACCCAGTACTTC
>TRBJ1-2|15|-|TRBV28|TRBD1
CASSSGTGRVNGYTF
TGTGCCAGCAGTTCCGGGACAGGGAGAGTAAATGGCTACACCTTC